This TCR beta chain was documented in a study of regulatory T cells in long-lasting Graves disease. This clonotype was seen repeatedly, ten times or more. The CDR3 length is 15 residues. The germline V gene encodes CDR1 MDHEN and CDR2 SYDVKM. Between the trimmed V and J ends, which lost 3 bases and 1 base, there was a span of 12 bases. Sequencing libraries for TCR beta were prepared with iRepertoire HTBI primers and Arm-PCR of CDR3 regions. Authors' processing steps: Analysis of the samples identified roughly 62 TRBV and roughly 15 TRBJ segments. From the multiplex PCR reads, TCRdb called clonotypes with MiXCR, one entry per CDR3 protein. The V and J calls come from TCRdb's annotation, not from the publication. The table includes roughly 500,000 distinct CDR3 sequences, less than 25% detected once. Time point denoted: persistent/refractory GD, antithyroid drugs over 5 years with positive TRAb. Following extraction of RNA from PBMCs, that RNA was used to make the TCR library.

This sequence joins TRBV28 and TRBJ1-1; the D is unclear. This sample comprised peripheral blood mononuclear cells (PBMCs), obtained when the disease was refractory, from a patient treated with antithyroid drugs. The receptor was derived from a female donor with Graves disease. The CDR3 DNA follows: TGTGCCAGCAGTTTGGCCCTAACAGCGAACACTGAAGCTTTCTTT. This translates into CASSLALTANTEAFF.